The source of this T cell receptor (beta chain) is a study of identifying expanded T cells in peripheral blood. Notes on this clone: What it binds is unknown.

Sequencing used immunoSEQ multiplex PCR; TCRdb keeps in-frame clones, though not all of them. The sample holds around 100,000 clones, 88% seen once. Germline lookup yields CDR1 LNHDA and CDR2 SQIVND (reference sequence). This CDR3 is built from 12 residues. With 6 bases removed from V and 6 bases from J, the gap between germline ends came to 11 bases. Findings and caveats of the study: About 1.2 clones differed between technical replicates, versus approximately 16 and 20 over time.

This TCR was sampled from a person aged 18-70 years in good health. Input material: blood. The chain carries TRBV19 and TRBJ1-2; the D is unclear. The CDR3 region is CASSPMTHGYTF. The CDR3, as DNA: TGTGCCAGTAGCCCAATGACCCATGGCTACACCTTC.